This T cell receptor (beta chain) was identified during a study of control samples from healthy donors and cancer patients. Only in-frame clones appear in the TCRdb table, and some are missing; sequencing was by immunoSEQ multiplex PCR. The sample has 150,000 or so clones; about 94% are singletons. Sequenced material: blood. The clonotype comes from a middle-aged man in good health.

CDR3 DNA sequence: TGTGCCAGCAGTACCGGGACAGGGGTGGGTGAAAAACTGTTTTTT. This translates into CASSTGTGVGEKLFF. V is TRBV28 and J is TRBJ1-4; 10 bases agree with TRBD1. This CDR3 comprises 15 residues. The V gene end was trimmed by 5 bases and the J gene end by 7 bases; junction bases not matched to a gene: 7. Germline V CDR1 and CDR2: MDHEN, SYDVKM.